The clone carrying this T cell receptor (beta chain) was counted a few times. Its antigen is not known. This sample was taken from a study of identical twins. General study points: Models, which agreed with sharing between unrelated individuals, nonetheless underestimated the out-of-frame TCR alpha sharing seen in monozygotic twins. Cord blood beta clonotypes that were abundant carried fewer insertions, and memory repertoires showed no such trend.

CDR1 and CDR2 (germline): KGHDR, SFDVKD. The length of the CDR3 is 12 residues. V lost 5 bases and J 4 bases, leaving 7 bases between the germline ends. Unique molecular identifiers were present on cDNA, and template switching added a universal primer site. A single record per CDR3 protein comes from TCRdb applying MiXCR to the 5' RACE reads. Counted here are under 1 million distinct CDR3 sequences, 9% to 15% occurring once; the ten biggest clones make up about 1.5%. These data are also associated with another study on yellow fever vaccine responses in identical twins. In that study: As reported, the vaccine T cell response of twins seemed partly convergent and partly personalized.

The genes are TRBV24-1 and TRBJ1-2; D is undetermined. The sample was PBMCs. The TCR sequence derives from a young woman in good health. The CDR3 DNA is TGTGCCACCAGTGGGGGTGGCTATGGCTACACCTTC. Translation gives CATSGGGYGYTF.